The next 18 T cell receptor beta chains were all read from a single sample in a study of blood T cell repertoires in COVID-19. Only in-frame clones appear in the TCRdb table, and some are missing; sequencing was by immunoSEQ multiplex PCR. This sample yields 150,000 to 200,000 clones, of which approximately 80% are seen a single time; approximately 9.9% belongs to the top ten. Specimen: peripheral blood. These TCRs come from a woman between 40 and 50 years old with COVID-19, enrolled during active disease.

This sequence joins TRBV6-5 and TRBJ2-6; D possibly corresponds to TRBD2 (5 bases). The V gene's germline CDR1 is MNHEY and CDR2 SVGAGI. Trimming left V 6 bases short and J 0 bases short, with 9 bases between. The CDR3 is 15 amino acids. The CDR3 bases are TGTGCCAGCAGCCCCGGAGGCTCTGGGGCCAACGTCCTGACTTTC. Translated, it gives CASSPGGSGANVLTF.

The rearrangement links TRBV2 to TRBJ1-2, with a tentative D call TRBD1 (6 bases). Germline loops: CDR1 SNHLY, CDR2 FYNNEI. This CDR3 has 17 residues. V dropped 3 bases and J dropped 4 bases, with 21 bases sitting between them. CDR3: CASSDNRLGASGYGYTF. CDR3 bases: TGTGCCAGCAGTGATAATCGGCTGGGGGCATCGGGCTATGGCTACACCTTC.

The chain couples TRBV7-9 to TRBJ1-2, with 10 nucleotides matching TRBD1. V dropped 5 bases and J dropped 2; count of bases not matched to a gene: 5. The CDR3 length is 15 residues. Germline-derived CDR1 and CDR2 are SEHNR and FQNEAQ (reference sequence). CDR3 sequence: CASSTPGQGNYGYTF. CDR3 nucleotides: TGTGCCAGCAGCACGCCGGGACAGGGGAACTATGGCTACACCTTC.

This clone came up once. This chain connects TRBV27 to TRBJ2-7, with D tentatively TRBD1 (6 bases). V was trimmed by 6 bases and J by 9 bases, leaving 15 bases between them. The germline V gene has CDR1 MNHEY and CDR2 SMNVEV (reference sequence). The CDR3 runs to 12 residues. Here the CDR3 DNA reads TGTGCCAGCAGACCCCGACAGGTTGGGCAGTACTTC. Translating it yields CASRPRQVGQYF.

This chain uses TRBV28 with TRBJ1-2, with TRBD1 matching 7 bases. Trimming at V came to 6 bases and at J to 5 bases, leaving 6 bases not matched to a gene. Germline CDR1 is MDHEN and CDR2 is SYDVKM. The CDR3 runs to 13 residues. In nucleotides, the CDR3 is TGTGCCAGCAGCCCGACAGGGACTTATGGCTACACCTTC. Amino acid sequence: CASSPTGTYGYTF.

The chain joins TRBV3-1 (or the pseudogene TRBV3-2) to TRBJ1-5; maybe TRBD1 (6 bases). Trimming took 8 bases from V and 7 from J, leaving 15 bases between them. Germline-derived CDR1 and CDR2 are LGHDT and YNNKEL (reference sequence). This CDR3 region has 13 residues. CDR3 sequence: CASSTGLGQPQHF. The DNA for the CDR3 is TGTGCCAGCTCCACAGGGCTCGGACAGCCCCAGCATTTT.

The rearrangement uses TRBV6-2 or TRBV6-3 and TRBJ1-2; D not certain. V was cut by 2 bases and J by 5 bases, with 12 bases left in between. CDR3 length: 14 residues. CDR1 MNHEY and CDR2 SVGEGT come from the germline V gene. CDR3 sequence: CASSYTRLGYGYTF. CDR3 DNA sequence: TGTGCCAGCAGTTACACTAGACTTGGATATGGCTACACCTTC.

This clone occurred a few times. V gene TRBV19 combines with J gene TRBJ2-7; D gene ambiguous. Germline V CDR1 and CDR2: LNHDA, SQIVND (reference sequence). The CDR3 runs 13 residues. Trimming took 6 bases from V and 0 from J, leaving 9 bases between them. The CDR3 nucleotides are TGTGCCAGTAGATCCCTGAGCTCCTACGAGCAGTACTTC. It translates to CASRSLSSYEQYF.

This sequence joins TRBV11-2 and TRBJ2-7; TRBD2 matches 7 bases. Trimming removed 5 bases from V and 3 bases from J; junction bases left unmatched: 10. The CDR3 has 15 residues. The V gene's germline CDR1 is SGHAT and CDR2 FQNNGV. The CDR3 region is CASSAGSRGDYEQYF. The CDR3 DNA reads as TGTGCCAGCAGCGCGGGAAGTCGGGGGGACTACGAGCAGTACTTC.

This chain links TRBV6-5 with TRBJ2-1; 13 bases are a match to TRBD2. V lost 4 bases and J lost 10; bases outside the gene matches: 4. Germline V gives CDR1 MNHEY, CDR2 SVGAGI. The CDR3 has 14 residues. CDR3 nucleotides: TGTGCCAGCAGTTCGGGACTAGCGGGATGGGAGCAGTTCTTC. Translation gives CASSSGLAGWEQFF.

V and J are TRBV12-3 or TRBV12-4 and TRBJ1-2; TRBD1 aligns across 7 bases. The CDR3 runs to 13 residues. The V gene end was trimmed by 6 bases and the J gene end by 3 bases; junction bases not matched to a gene: 4. The CDR3 DNA sequence: TGTGCCAGCAGAGAGGGGGCTCACTATGGCTACACCTTC. Protein product: CASREGAHYGYTF.

The chain uses TRBV30 and TRBJ1-1, with D tentatively TRBD1 (6 bases). From germline, CDR1 is GTSNPN and CDR2 SVGIG (reference sequence). CDR3 length: 14 amino acids. Trimming took 5 bases from V and 0 from J, leaving 13 bases between them. The CDR3 nucleotides read TGTGCCTGGGATGACACAGGGATGAACACTGAAGCTTTCTTT. It encodes CAWDDTGMNTEAFF.

The rearrangement uses TRBV10-3 and TRBJ1-2; D is undetermined. The germline V gene has CDR1 ENHRY and CDR2 SYGVKD. The CDR3 is 15 amino acids. With 5 bases removed from V and 4 bases from J, the gap between germline ends came to 17 bases. The DNA of the CDR3 is TGTGCCATCAGTAACCCCCCAACAGCGGCCTATGGCTACACCTTC. Protein: CAISNPPTAAYGYTF.

The J gene is TRBJ1-1, the V gene TRBV2, with a tentative D call TRBD1 (6 bases). CDR3 length: 13 residues. Between the trimmed V and J ends, which lost 3 bases and 4 bases, there was a span of 9 bases. Germline V gene sequence: CDR1 SNHLY, CDR2 FYNNEI. The CDR3 sequence is CASSDLGGTEAFF. The CDR3 DNA sequence: TGTGCCAGCAGTGATTTAGGGGGCACTGAAGCTTTCTTT. Together with reference TRBV2 and TRBJ1-1, the CDR3 gives the full variable domain: EPEVTQTPSHQVTQMGQEVILRCVPISNHLYFYWYRQILGQKVEFLVSFYNNEISEKSEIFDDQFSVERPDGSNFTLKIRSTKLEDSAMYFCASSDLGGTEAFFGQGTRLTVV.

This clone was observed a handful of times. This chain connects TRBV2 to TRBJ2-2; D might be TRBD1 (6 bases). Germline loops: CDR1 SNHLY, CDR2 FYNNEI. The CDR3 has 11 residues. With 6 bases removed from V and 12 bases from J, the gap between germline ends came to 11 bases. The DNA for the CDR3 is TGTGCCAGCAGCTCCGACAGGCAGCTGTTTTTT. It specifies CASSSDRQLFF.

The chain uses TRBV18 and TRBJ2-1, with 8 bases lining up with TRBD2. V lost 4 bases to trimming and J lost 3 bases; unmatched junction nucleotides: 2. The CDR3 is 14 amino acids. Germline V lookup: CDR1 KGHSH, CDR2 LQKENI. CDR3 sequence: CASSLSGVYNEQFF. CDR3 nucleotides: TGTGCCAGCTCACTTAGCGGGGTCTACAATGAGCAGTTCTTC.

The V gene is TRBV19, the J gene TRBJ2-1; D not certain. Germline CDR1 reads LNHDA; CDR2 reads SQIVND (reference sequence). The CDR3 sequence is 14 residues long. Trimming pared 5 bases from V and 0 bases from J, leaving 8 bases between. The CDR3 sequence: CASSPFSSYNEQFF. Here the CDR3 DNA reads TGTGCCAGTAGTCCCTTTAGCTCCTACAATGAGCAGTTCTTC.

The genes are TRBV19 and TRBJ2-1, with 9 bases matching TRBD2. V lost 6 bases, J lost 4 bases, and 7 bases stayed unmatched. CDR1 is LNHDA, CDR2 SQIVND, per germline (reference sequence). The CDR3 is 15 amino acids. In DNA, the CDR3 is TGTGCCAGTAGCCACACTAGCGGGCAATACAATGAGCAGTTCTTC. Its translation is CASSHTSGQYNEQFF.